The present TCR beta chain was sequenced within a study of Ad26.COV2.S vaccination and SARS-CoV-2 variants. TCRdb's table, derived via immunoSEQ multiplex PCR, lists solely in-frame clones and lacks some. The sample consists of fewer than 150,000 clones, roughly 88% of them appearing once. Study results and limitations: Reports say spike-specific CD8+ and CD4+ T cell responses covered substantial breadth after vaccination. Vaccine and placebo recipients had similar non-spike TCR breadth. Researchers cautioned that TCR breadth and depth analyses may have underestimated total T cell responses. Greater spike-specific TCR breadth was seen in vaccine recipients than in placebo recipients.

In regard to this clone: As yet, its antigen is unknown.

The material was peripheral blood, obtained after recovery from COVID-19. The TCR originated in a human donor who had recovered from COVID-19.

The CDR3 sequence is CAKQWGEYGYTF. As DNA, the CDR3 is TGTGCTAAGCAGTGGGGGGAATATGGCTACACCTTC. The V and J genes are TRBV2 and TRBJ1-2; D perhaps matches TRBD1 (5 bases). CDR1 is SNHLY and CDR2 is FYNNEI in the germline V gene. This CDR3 has 12 residues.